The sequence of this T cell receptor beta chain was determined in a study of T cells in Graves' hyperthyroidism and ophthalmopathy. V lost 4 bases and J lost 3; bases outside the gene matches: 10. Germline V CDR1 and CDR2: SGHAT, FQDESV (reference sequence). This CDR3 has 16 amino acids. This clonotype has only a few counts. Its specificity is not known. Study findings and constraints: Most thyroid clonotypes expanded above 0.001 were also detected in blood.

Each diagnosis was grounded in clinical symptoms, serum thyroxine and TRAb, thyroid ultrasound, and orbital computed tomography. RNA transcripts were the template for amplifying TCR beta CDR3 regions. The HTBI primer set served for first-round RT-PCR of the TCR CDR3. A single record per CDR3 protein comes from TCRdb applying MiXCR to the multiplex PCR reads. Among roughly 510,000 distinct CDR3 sequences, more than 20% were seen once, and the ten largest hold around 27%. This chain joins TRBV11-1 and TRBJ1-1, with 8 bases that match TRBD1. This receptor was identified in a man younger than 35 with Graves' hyperthyroidism. Sequenced material: blood. The CDR3 here is CASSSGQGWGDTEAFF. DNA for the CDR3: TGTGCCAGCAGCTCAGGACAGGGCTGGGGGGACACTGAAGCTTTCTTT.